This T cell receptor (beta chain) was sequenced for a study of regulatory and conventional T cells in RAG deficiency (dated by TCRdb to about 2017). In terms of the full investigation: High-throughput TCR beta sequencing was used to compare the repertoire diversity and composition of Treg, conventional CD4+ and CD8+ T cells between RAG-deficient patients and healthy controls.

Before genomic DNA was extracted, regulatory T cells were isolated from blood as CD4+CD25-high CD127-low cells. Repertoire analyses used fewer than ten healthy control donors as the comparison group. From the germline V gene (reference sequence), CDR1 is GTSNPN and CDR2 is SVGIG. CDR3 length: 13 amino acids, cysteine to phenylalanine. CDR3 DNA is the only sequence kept; it has 39 bases, read in frame from the first base. Trimming takes 2 bases from V and 5 bases from J, and the germline ends sit 12 bases apart. Notes on this clone: Its recognized antigen is unknown. Per-base qualities were not stored, and no clone one base away is much larger.

The library was produced with the immunoSEQ multiplex PCR assay. Genomic DNA from the sorted T-cell subsets was used to amplify rearranged TCR beta chain products, which were then sequenced. For the original study's pipeline: Shannon entropy and Simpson indices were used to measure the diversity of productive TCR beta rearrangements in each repertoire. To assess clonal expansion, the frequencies of the 100 most abundant productive TCR beta clonotypes were added up as a share of total reads. A self-reactivity index based on amino acid usage at CDR3beta positions 6 and 7 was applied to the TRB repertoires. Two-way ANOVA was used for repertoire analyses, while Student t or Mann-Whitney tests were used for flow cytometric analyses. Here the immuneACCESS table is served through TCRdb, limited to in-frame sequences with V and J called. Missing clones are a known gap in these copies; in checked studies unresolved V genes cover under half, and the rest lacks a known reason. That table supplies the V and J calls and clone size; D and trimming were determined from the DNA. For this sample the table gives around 29,000 clones, of which 90% to 95% were detected only once. The ten largest clones represent around 0.79% of the sample.

The research as a whole found: All patient T-cell subsets had shorter CDR3 lengths; Omenn syndrome patients showed >85% Treg-Tconv repertoire overlap at nucleotide and amino acid level. For some subjects, some T-cell subset analyses were not performed. Compared with control T-cell subpopulations, RAG-deficient patients had much lower Shannon entropy and higher Simpson indices. In Omenn syndrome patients, sorted CD25-high CD127-low cells may represent peripherally activated cells rather than bona fide Treg cells. Unique TCR beta sequences from Treg cells were around 100-fold fewer in Omenn syndrome and CID/AS patients than controls, versus approximately 10-fold for other subsets.

This sample was also put to use in a study of regulatory T cells. As that second study puts it: For the multiplex PCR, 52 forward TRBV primers and 13 reverse TRBJ primers were used, and amplification bias was corrected with both assay-based and computational methods. Patient repertoires showed restricted unique TRB V-J pairs and skewed V and J gene usage, most marked in regulatory T cells. The study compared T-cell receptor beta repertoires of sorted regulatory, conventional CD4+ and CD8+ T cells between CD3G-deficient patients and healthy controls. Peripheral blood mononuclear cells were isolated by Ficoll density separation. Rearranged TRB loci were amplified from genomic DNA by multiplex PCR within the immunoSEQ assay. Sequencing of the TRB amplicons was done on an Illumina HiSeq platform. Custom algorithms error-filtered the raw sequences and aligned the raw sequences to reference gene sequences, after which the immunoSEQ online tools were used for analysis. Productive and nonproductive TRB rearrangement frequencies were evaluated among both unique and total sequences. Group comparisons used t tests, Mann-Whitney tests or two-way ANOVA run in Prism software.

The material sequenced was Tregs sorted from blood. The chain joins TRBV30 to TRBJ1-2; the D region possibly corresponds to TRBD1 (6 bases align). The TCR comes from a human donor in good health. Here is the DNA: TGTGCCTGGAGTTACGGGACACCTTATGGCTACACCTTC. This gives the protein CAWSYGTPYGYTF.